Detailed here is one T cell receptor (beta chain). The data were obtained in a study of control samples from healthy donors and cancer patients. Sequenced by immunoSEQ multiplex PCR; TCRdb stores in-frame clones only, minus some. Among about 120,000 clones listed, more than 85% were seen once. This CDR3 region has 18 residues. Germline assignment: CDR1 MNHEY and CDR2 SVGEGT. V was clipped by 2 bases and J by 5 bases; unmatched bases: 14. The sample comprised blood. This sequence joins TRBV6-2 or TRBV6-3 and TRBJ2-5, with 10 bases that match TRBD1. The clonotype comes from a man younger than 40 in good health. The CDR3 DNA reads as TGTGCCAGCAGTTACCGTTTGGACAGGGGGGAGGCTTTGGAGACCCAGTACTTC. Its protein product is CASSYRLDRGEALETQYF.